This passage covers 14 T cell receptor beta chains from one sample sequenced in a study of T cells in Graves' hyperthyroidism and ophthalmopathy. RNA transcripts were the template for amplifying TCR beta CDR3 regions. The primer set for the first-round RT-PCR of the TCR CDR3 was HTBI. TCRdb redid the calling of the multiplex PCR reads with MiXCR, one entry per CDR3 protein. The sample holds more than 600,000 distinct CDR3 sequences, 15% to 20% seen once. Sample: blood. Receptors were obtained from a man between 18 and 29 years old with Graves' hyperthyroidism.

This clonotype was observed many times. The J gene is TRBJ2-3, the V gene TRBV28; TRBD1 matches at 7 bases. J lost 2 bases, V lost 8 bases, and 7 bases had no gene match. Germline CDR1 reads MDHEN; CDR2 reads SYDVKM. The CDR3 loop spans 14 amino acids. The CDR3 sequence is CASGPTGNTDTQYF. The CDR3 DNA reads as TGTGCCAGCGGACCGACAGGGAACACAGATACGCAGTATTTT.

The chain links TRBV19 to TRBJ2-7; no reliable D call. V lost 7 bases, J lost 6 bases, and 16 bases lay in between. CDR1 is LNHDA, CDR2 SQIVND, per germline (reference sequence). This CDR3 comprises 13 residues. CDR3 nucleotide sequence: TGTGCCAGTACCGACCGAGGCAACGGCGAGCAGTACTTC. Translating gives CASTDRGNGEQYF.

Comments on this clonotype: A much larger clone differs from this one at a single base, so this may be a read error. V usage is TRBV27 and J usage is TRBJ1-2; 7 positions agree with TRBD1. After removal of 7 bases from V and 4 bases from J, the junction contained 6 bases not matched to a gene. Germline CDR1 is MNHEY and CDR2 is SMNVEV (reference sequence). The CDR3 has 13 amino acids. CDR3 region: CASTPGTAYGYTF. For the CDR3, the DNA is TGTGCCAGCACCCCCGGGACAGCCTATGGCTACACCTTC.

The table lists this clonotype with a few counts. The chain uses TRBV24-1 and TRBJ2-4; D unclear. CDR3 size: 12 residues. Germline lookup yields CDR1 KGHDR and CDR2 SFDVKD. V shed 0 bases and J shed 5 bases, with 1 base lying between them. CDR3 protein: CATSDLENIQYF. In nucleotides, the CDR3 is TGTGCCACCAGTGATTTGGAAAACATTCAGTACTTC.

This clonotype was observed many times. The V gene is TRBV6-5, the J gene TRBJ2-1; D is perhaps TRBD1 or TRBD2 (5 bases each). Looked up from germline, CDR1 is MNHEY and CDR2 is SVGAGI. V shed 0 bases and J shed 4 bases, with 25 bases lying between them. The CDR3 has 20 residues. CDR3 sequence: CASSYSSSKMRQGPYNEQFF. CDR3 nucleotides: TGTGCCAGCAGTTACTCGAGTTCTAAGATGAGGCAGGGACCATACAATGAGCAGTTCTTC.

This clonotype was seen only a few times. Here the CDR3 reads CASSLRASGRGEQFF. CDR3 coding DNA: TGTGCCAGCAGTTTAAGGGCTAGCGGGAGGGGCGAGCAGTTCTTC. This chain links TRBV27 with TRBJ2-1; TRBD2 matches 12 bases. The CDR3 extends over 15 amino acids. Trimming at V came to 2 bases and at J to 10 bases, leaving 6 bases not matched to a gene. CDR1 MNHEY and CDR2 SMNVEV come from the germline V gene (reference sequence).

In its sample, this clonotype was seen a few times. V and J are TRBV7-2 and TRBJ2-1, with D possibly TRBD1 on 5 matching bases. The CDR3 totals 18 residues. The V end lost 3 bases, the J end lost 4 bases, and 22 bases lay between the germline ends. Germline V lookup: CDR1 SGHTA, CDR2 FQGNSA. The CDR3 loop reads CASSLSRGIKGPYNEQFF. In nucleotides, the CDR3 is TGTGCCAGCAGCTTGTCAAGGGGCATAAAGGGGCCTTACAATGAGCAGTTCTTC.

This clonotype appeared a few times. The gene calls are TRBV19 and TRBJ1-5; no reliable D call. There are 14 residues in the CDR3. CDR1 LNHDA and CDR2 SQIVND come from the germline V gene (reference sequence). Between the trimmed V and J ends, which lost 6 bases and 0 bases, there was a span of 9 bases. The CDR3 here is CASRPGASNQPQHF. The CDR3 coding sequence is TGTGCCAGTAGGCCGGGTGCTAGCAATCAGCCCCAGCATTTT.

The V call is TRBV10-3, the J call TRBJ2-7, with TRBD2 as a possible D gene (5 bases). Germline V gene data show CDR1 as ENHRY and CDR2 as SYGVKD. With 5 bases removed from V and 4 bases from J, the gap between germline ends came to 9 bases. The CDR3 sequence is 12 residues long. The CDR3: CAISPSGYEQYF. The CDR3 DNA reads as TGTGCCATCAGTCCCTCGGGGTACGAGCAGTACTTC.

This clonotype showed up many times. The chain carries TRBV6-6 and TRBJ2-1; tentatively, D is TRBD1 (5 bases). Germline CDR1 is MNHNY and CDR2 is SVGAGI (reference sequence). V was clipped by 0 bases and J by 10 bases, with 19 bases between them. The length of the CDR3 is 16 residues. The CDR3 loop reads CASSYSARAAFLEQFF. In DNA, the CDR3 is TGTGCCAGCAGTTACTCGGCCAGGGCGGCTTTTCTCGAGCAGTTCTTC.

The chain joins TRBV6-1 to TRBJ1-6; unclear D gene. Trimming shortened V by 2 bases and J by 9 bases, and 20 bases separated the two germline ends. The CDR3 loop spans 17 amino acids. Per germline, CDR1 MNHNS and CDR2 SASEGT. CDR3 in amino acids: CASSEIRFKAKGSPLHF. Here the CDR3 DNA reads TGTGCCAGCAGTGAAATACGGTTTAAGGCAAAGGGTTCACCCCTCCACTTT.

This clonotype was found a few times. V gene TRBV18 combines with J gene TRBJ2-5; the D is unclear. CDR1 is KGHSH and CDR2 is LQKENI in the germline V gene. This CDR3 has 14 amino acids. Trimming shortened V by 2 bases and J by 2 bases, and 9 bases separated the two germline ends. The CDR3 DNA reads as TGTGCCAGCTCACCAAGGAGAGAACAAGAGACCCAGTACTTC. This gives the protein CASSPRREQETQYF. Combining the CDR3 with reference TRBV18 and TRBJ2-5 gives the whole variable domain NAGVMQNPRHLVRRRGQEARLRCSPMKGHSHVYWYRQLPEEGLKFMVYLQKENIIDESGMPKERFSAEFPKEGPSILRIQQVVRGDSAAYFCASSPRREQETQYFGPGTRLLVL.

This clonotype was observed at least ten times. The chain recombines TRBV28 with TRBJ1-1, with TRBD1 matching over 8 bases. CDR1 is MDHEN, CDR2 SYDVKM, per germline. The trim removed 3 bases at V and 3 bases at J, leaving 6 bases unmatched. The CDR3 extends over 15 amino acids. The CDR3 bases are TGTGCCAGCAGTTTTACAGGGGGAGGGGACACTGAAGCTTTCTTT. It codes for CASSFTGGGDTEAFF.

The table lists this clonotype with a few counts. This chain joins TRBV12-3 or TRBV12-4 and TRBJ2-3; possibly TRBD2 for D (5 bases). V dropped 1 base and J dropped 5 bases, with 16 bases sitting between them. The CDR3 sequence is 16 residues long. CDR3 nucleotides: TGTGCCAGCAGTTTAGACTACTTCTCCGAGGGAGATACGCAGTATTTT. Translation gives CASSLDYFSEGDTQYF.